A single sample is the source of the 31 T cell receptor beta chains below, sequenced in a study of OX40 agonist ivuxolimab in advanced cancers. Only in-frame clones appear in the TCRdb table, and some are missing; sequencing was by immunoSEQ multiplex PCR. The sample has about 26,000 clones, 85% seen once. Sequences were derived from CD4+ or CD8+ T cells sorted from blood, sampled in a trial of the OX40 agonist ivuxolimab. The receptors stem from an adult with an advanced solid tumor such as melanoma, head and neck, liver or kidney cancer.

The chain links TRBV27 to TRBJ2-1, with 9 bases lining up with TRBD2. The V segment lost 8 bases and the J segment 1 base; nucleotides outside the gene matches: 9. This CDR3 has 16 amino acids. Per the germline V gene, CDR1 is MNHEY and CDR2 is SMNVEV (reference sequence). The CDR3 region has the DNA TGTGCCAGCGGCCCTTATAGCGGGAGTTCCTACAATGAGCAGTTCTTC. Translated, it gives CASGPYSGSSYNEQFF.

The chain combines TRBV13 with TRBJ1-1; no reliable D call. CDR3 length: 12 residues. V lost 1 base to trimming and J lost 9 bases, with 9 bases between them. CDR1 and CDR2 (germline): PRHDT, FYEKMQ (reference sequence). The CDR3 sequence is CASSLEGRKAFF. The CDR3 DNA sequence: TGTGCCAGCAGCTTAGAAGGTCGAAAAGCTTTCTTT.

This CDR3 is CASSEGATGNTIYF. CDR3 DNA sequence: TGTGCCAGCAGTGAGGGGGCGACTGGAAACACCATATATTTT. V gene TRBV27 combines with J gene TRBJ1-3; 7 nucleotides match TRBD1. From germline, CDR1 is MNHEY and CDR2 SMNVEV (reference sequence). There are 14 residues in the CDR3. J lost 2 bases, V lost 5 bases, and 3 bases had no gene match.

The gene calls are TRBV5-1 and TRBJ2-7; D may correspond to TRBD1 or TRBD2 (5 bases each). The CDR3 runs to 15 residues. CDR1 and CDR2 (germline): SGHRS, YFSETQ. Trimming cost V 0 bases and J 4 bases, with 14 bases left between them. The CDR3 DNA sequence: TGCGCCAGCAGCTTGGACTCTGGGGGTATTTACGAGCAGTACTTC. This sequence encodes CASSLDSGGIYEQYF.

The CDR3 region has the DNA TGTGCCAGCAGGGGAAAATACACCATATATTTT. Amino acid sequence: CASRGKYTIYF. The chain has TRBV28 and TRBJ1-3; the D is unclear. CDR1 is MDHEN and CDR2 is SYDVKM in the germline V gene. The CDR3 has 11 residues. The V gene lost 6 bases and the J gene lost 8 bases, with 8 bases spanning the gap.

The chain employs TRBV14 and TRBJ2-7, with 9 bases fitting TRBD1. Germline CDR1 and CDR2: SGHDN and FVKESK. This CDR3 has 14 amino acids. The ends lost 4 bases at V and 4 bases at J; junction bases unmatched: 5. The CDR3 DNA sequence: TGTGCCAGCAGCCGGGACAGGGTTTCGTACGAGCAGTACTTC. Protein sequence: CASSRDRVSYEQYF. Full variable domain (missing parts from reference TRBV14 and TRBJ2-7): EAGVTQFPSHSVIEKGQTVTLRCDPISGHDNLYWYRRVMGKEIKFLLHFVKESKQDESGMPNNRFLAERTGGTYSTLKVQPAELEDSGVYFCASSRDRVSYEQYFGPGTRLTVT.

The chain recombines TRBV11-2 with TRBJ2-2; 8 bases align to TRBD1. The CDR3 runs to 15 residues. The V gene end was trimmed by 3 bases and the J gene end by 2 bases; junction bases not matched to a gene: 2. Germline V gene data show CDR1 as SGHAT and CDR2 as FQNNGV. The DNA of the CDR3 is TGTGCCAGCAGCTTGGGACAGGTTAACACCGGGGAGCTGTTTTTT. It codes for CASSLGQVNTGELFF.

This clone came up a few times. The CDR3 loop reads CASSLDWTGDSGYTF. The DNA of the CDR3 is TGCGCCAGCAGCTTGGACTGGACAGGGGATTCCGGCTACACCTTC. The rearrangement joins TRBV5-1 to TRBJ1-2; 9 bases are shared with TRBD1. Per the germline V gene, CDR1 is SGHRS and CDR2 is YFSETQ. The CDR3 has 15 amino acids. Trimming took 0 bases from V and 8 from J; bases not matched to a gene: 8.

This CDR3 is CASSHYEQYF. The CDR3 DNA is TGTGCCAGCAGCCACTACGAGCAGTACTTC. This chain links TRBV11-1 with TRBJ2-7, with D uncertain. Germline values: CDR1 SGHAT, CDR2 FQDESV (reference sequence). This CDR3 has 10 residues. The ends were cut back, 5 bases at V and 3 bases at J, with 2 bases in the middle.

The CDR3 sequence: CASSGWGVLPYEQYF. The CDR3 nucleotides read TGTGCCAGCAGCGGCTGGGGGGTACTCCCCTACGAGCAGTACTTC. The rearrangement uses TRBV11-3 and TRBJ2-7, with a tentative D call TRBD2 (6 bases). Germline V CDR1 and CDR2: SGHNT, YENEEA. Trimming took 5 bases from V and 2 from J, leaving 16 bases between them. The CDR3 totals 15 residues.

The chain couples TRBV4-3 to TRBJ1-5; D remains ambiguous. Germline V gene sequence: CDR1 LGHNA, CDR2 YSLEER. V gave up 3 bases and J gave up 0 bases, with 9 bases separating them. CDR3 length: 15 amino acids. CDR3 DNA: TGCGCCAGCAGCCACTTACACGGTAGCAATCAGCCCCAGCATTTT. It encodes CASSHLHGSNQPQHF.

This chain links TRBV9 with TRBJ2-5; unclear D gene. Trimming took off 3 bases at V and 4 bases at J, with 4 bases between the two ends. The CDR3 runs to 11 residues. The germline gives CDR1 SGDLS, CDR2 YYNGEE. CDR3 in DNA: TGTGCCAGCAGCGCGGGAGAGACCCAGTACTTC. Residues: CASSAGETQYF. Full variable domain (missing parts from reference TRBV9 and TRBJ2-5): DSGVTQTPKHLITATGQRVTLRCSPRSGDLSVYWYQQSLDQGLQFLIQYYNGEERAKGNILERFSAQQFPDLHSELNLSSLELGDSALYFCASSAGETQYFGPGTRLLVL.

The chain couples TRBV28 to TRBJ2-2, with 8 bases aligning to TRBD2. CDR1 MDHEN and CDR2 SYDVKM come from the germline V gene. V dropped 6 bases and J dropped 4; count of bases not matched to a gene: 10. This CDR3 is 16 amino acids long. CDR3: CASSSGAGAGTGELFF. The CDR3 DNA is TGTGCCAGCAGCTCCGGAGCGGGAGCTGGCACCGGGGAGCTGTTTTTT.

The V call is TRBV19, the J call TRBJ2-3, with D perhaps being TRBD1 or TRBD2 (6 bases each). The germline CDR1 and CDR2 sequences are LNHDA and SQIVND (reference sequence). The CDR3 is 16 amino acids. The germline V and J ends were trimmed by 7 bases and 0 bases, with 17 bases remaining between them. The CDR3 spells CASIGLGGTSTDTQYF. The CDR3 DNA sequence: TGTGCCAGTATCGGCCTAGGGGGGACTAGCACAGATACGCAGTATTTT.

The rearrangement joins TRBV4-3 to TRBJ2-7; D perhaps matches TRBD2 (8 bases). This CDR3 is 16 amino acids long. CDR1 and CDR2 from the germline V gene are LGHNA and YSLEER. Trimming pared 3 bases from V and 0 bases from J, leaving 15 bases between. The DNA of the CDR3 is TGCGCCAGCAGCCAGGACGGGGGGGACAGCTCCTACGAGCAGTACTTC. This sequence encodes CASSQDGGDSSYEQYF.

This sequence joins TRBV9 and TRBJ1-1, with D possibly matching TRBD1 (6 bases). CDR1 and CDR2 (germline): SGDLS, YYNGEE. The germline V and J ends were trimmed by 4 bases and 7 bases, with 14 bases remaining between them. The CDR3 runs 13 residues. The CDR3 loop is CASSLAGAREAFF. The CDR3 region has the DNA TGTGCCAGCAGCTTAGCGGGGGCGCGTGAAGCTTTCTTT.

The CDR3 here is CASSQGVNTEAFF. CDR3 nucleotides: TGTGCCAGTAGCCAGGGGGTGAACACTGAAGCTTTCTTT. This chain connects TRBV19 to TRBJ1-1; 7 bases line up with TRBD1. The junction had 1 base not matched to a gene; V was cut back by 6 bases and J by 0 bases. The CDR3 is made up of 13 amino acids. The germline CDR1 and CDR2 sequences are LNHDA and SQIVND (reference sequence).

This clone was observed a handful of times. The V call is TRBV12-5, the J call TRBJ2-1, with 7 bases lining up with TRBD1. The trim removed 6 bases at V and 0 bases at J, leaving 11 bases unmatched. This CDR3 comprises 17 residues. Germline loops: CDR1 LGHNT, CDR2 FRNRAP. Here the CDR3 reads CASGGSNWTGSYNEQFF. CDR3 DNA sequence: TGTGCTAGTGGCGGATCGAATTGGACAGGCTCCTACAATGAGCAGTTCTTC.

The chain combines TRBV18 with TRBJ1-1, with a weak D call TRBD1 (5 bases). The CDR3 covers 13 residues. The V gene lost 3 bases and the J gene lost 6 bases, with 11 bases spanning the gap. Germline V gives CDR1 KGHSH, CDR2 LQKENI. CDR3 nucleotide sequence: TGTGCCAGCTCACCTCAGGCGGGGGCTGAAGCTTTCTTT. Residues: CASSPQAGAEAFF.

The chain uses TRBV15 and TRBJ2-3; 7 nucleotides align to TRBD2. The CDR3 is 16 residues long. V shed 1 base, J shed 0 bases, and the junction held 4 bases outside the gene matches. Looked up from germline, CDR1 is LNHNV and CDR2 is YYDKDF (reference sequence). CDR3 bases: TGTGCCACCAGCAGAGGGCTAGCGGCTAGCACAGATACGCAGTATTTT. Its protein is CATSRGLAASTDTQYF.

The rearrangement links TRBV5-5 to TRBJ2-1; a weak D match, TRBD2 (5 bases). The CDR3 covers 13 residues. The germline V gene encodes CDR1 SGHKS and CDR2 YYEKEE (reference sequence). V was cut by 7 bases and J by 6 bases, with 14 bases left in between. The CDR3 region has the DNA TGTGCCAGCGGAATAGCGCGAGTCAATGAGCAGTTCTTC. This translates into CASGIARVNEQFF.

The chain is built from TRBV7-9 and TRBJ2-7; 7 nucleotides match TRBD1. This CDR3 is 13 amino acids long. Germline CDR1 reads SEHNR; CDR2 reads FQNEAQ (reference sequence). Trimming took 6 bases from V and 2 from J; bases not matched to a gene: 4. CDR3 sequence reads: CASSWGQTYEQYF. The CDR3 DNA follows: TGTGCCAGCAGTTGGGGACAGACCTACGAGCAGTACTTC.

The genes are TRBV9 and TRBJ1-6; tentatively, D is TRBD1 (6 bases). V lost 0 bases and J 8 bases, leaving 18 bases between the germline ends. The CDR3 loop spans 17 amino acids. CDR1 is SGDLS, CDR2 YYNGEE, per germline. DNA of the CDR3: TGTGCCAGCAGCGTAGAGCCCCATACAGGGTTGGATTCACCCCTCCACTTT. It encodes CASSVEPHTGLDSPLHF.

The gene calls are TRBV6-5 and TRBJ1-5, with TRBD1 identical over 9 bases. The germline V gene has CDR1 MNHEY and CDR2 SVGAGI. Unmatched junction bases numbered 4, after V lost 0 bases and J lost 7 bases. The CDR3 loop spans 15 amino acids. The DNA of the CDR3 is TGTGCCAGCAGTTACTCGGGACAGGGCTTACAGCCCCAGCATTTT. The encoded protein is CASSYSGQGLQPQHF.

The rearrangement links TRBV2 to TRBJ2-7; maybe TRBD1 (6 bases). Germline V CDR1 and CDR2: SNHLY, FYNNEI. The CDR3 extends over 14 amino acids. The V gene lost 6 bases and the J gene lost 1 base, with 13 bases spanning the gap. In DNA form, the CDR3 reads TGTGCCAGCAGGGGGGCACTTAGATCCTACGAGCAGTACTTC. This sequence encodes CASRGALRSYEQYF.

The rearrangement uses TRBV6-1 and TRBJ2-7; no clear D. V was pared by 4 bases and J by 5 bases, with 18 bases between. Germline V CDR1 and CDR2: MNHNS, SASEGT. There are 15 residues in the CDR3. CDR3 protein: CASSVTPETPHEQYF. CDR3 DNA sequence: TGTGCCAGCAGTGTAACCCCTGAGACCCCCCACGAGCAGTACTTC.

The chain combines TRBV5-1 with TRBJ2-3; 8 nucleotides align to TRBD2. V was pared by 4 bases and J by 0 bases, with 4 bases of the junction left unmatched. There are 15 residues in the CDR3. The germline gives CDR1 SGHRS, CDR2 YFSETQ. DNA for the CDR3: TGCGCCAGCAGCGCGGGGGGTACTAGCACAGATACGCAGTATTTT. Translation: CASSAGGTSTDTQYF.

The chain has TRBV6-1 and TRBJ2-3, with 11 bases that match TRBD2. The germline CDR1 and CDR2 sequences are MNHNS and SASEGT. J was trimmed by 2 bases and V by 4 bases; bases with no gene match: 8. This CDR3 spans 17 amino acids. CDR3 in amino acids: CASSGGIAGGFTDTQYF. For the CDR3, the DNA is TGTGCCAGCAGTGGAGGTATAGCGGGAGGGTTCACAGATACGCAGTATTTT.

The chain employs TRBV11-3 and TRBJ2-2; D perhaps matches TRBD2 (5 bases). With 2 bases removed from V and 7 bases from J, the gap between germline ends came to 11 bases. This CDR3 region has 14 residues. From germline, CDR1 is SGHNT and CDR2 YENEEA. The CDR3 region is CASSLRGYNGELFF. The CDR3 DNA reads TGTGCCAGCAGCTTACGCGGGTATAACGGGGAGCTGTTTTTT.

This clone has more than one count but fewer than ten. The junction departs from the called germline gene at one end, perhaps through a read error. This CDR3 is CASNPRGGQSF. The DNA for the CDR3 is TGTGCCAGCAACCCCAGGGGGGGCCAATCTTTT. The chain joins TRBV13 to TRBJ1-3; TRBD1 aligns across 7 bases. Germline V gives CDR1 PRHDT, CDR2 FYEKMQ (reference sequence). The CDR3 is made up of 11 amino acids.

This chain uses TRBV28 with TRBJ1-5; D is undetermined. The germline CDR1 and CDR2 sequences are MDHEN and SYDVKM. Between the trimmed V and J ends, which lost 1 base and 2 bases, there was a span of 12 bases. The CDR3 has 16 amino acids. This CDR3 is CASSLFLRARNQPQHF. The CDR3 region has the DNA TGTGCCAGCAGTTTATTCTTGAGGGCGCGCAATCAGCCCCAGCATTTT.